Below, 22 T cell receptor beta chains from the same sample are listed, as sequenced in a study of control samples from healthy donors and cancer patients. Method: immunoSEQ multiplex PCR; TCRdb's copy keeps in-frame clones and lacks some. Of approximately 160,000 clones in the sample, approximately 90% were seen once. The source material was blood. Receptor source: a woman aged 25-40 years in good health.

The genes are TRBV28 and TRBJ1-2, with D maybe TRBD1 (6 bases). The germline V gene encodes CDR1 MDHEN and CDR2 SYDVKM. Trimming shortened V by 5 bases and J by 8 bases, and 21 bases separated the two germline ends. The CDR3 has 15 amino acids. CDR3 in DNA: TGTGCCAGCAGTGAGCCGCAGGGGACCCCGCGGGGCTACACCTTC. Amino acid sequence: CASSEPQGTPRGYTF.

The chain carries TRBV9 and TRBJ2-1, with 9 bases matching TRBD2. Unmatched junction bases numbered 8, after V lost 2 bases and J lost 8 bases. The CDR3 length is 15 residues. In germline, CDR1 is SGDLS, CDR2 YYNGEE. CDR3 protein: CASSVDGTSFYEQFF. CDR3 DNA: TGTGCCAGCAGCGTTGACGGGACTAGCTTTTATGAGCAGTTCTTC.

The chain joins TRBV7-6 to TRBJ2-1; TRBD2 agrees at 14 bases. CDR1 is SGHVS and CDR2 is FNYEAQ in the germline V gene. V was pared by 4 bases and J by 2 bases, with 7 bases of the junction left unmatched. The CDR3 consists of 18 residues. CDR3 sequence (DNA): TGTGCCAGCAGCTCGGGACTAGCGGGAGAATACCCCTACAATGAGCAGTTCTTC. Translating it yields CASSSGLAGEYPYNEQFF.

In the case of this clone: The sample contains more than one DNA sequence encoding this CDR3. The rearrangement links TRBV2 to TRBJ2-3; maybe TRBD2 (6 bases). V was pared by 11 bases and J by 3 bases, with 6 bases between. This CDR3 region has 10 residues. Germline V gene sequence: CDR1 SNHLY, CDR2 FYNNEI. Here the CDR3 DNA reads TGTGCCGGGGGGACAGATACGCAGTATTTT. It translates to CAGGTDTQYF.

The chain carries TRBV6-5 and TRBJ2-5, with D maybe TRBD2 (5 bases). The CDR3 sequence is 14 residues long. The germline gives CDR1 MNHEY, CDR2 SVGAGI. The V and J ends lost 7 bases and 5 bases respectively, with 17 bases between them. CDR3 amino acids: CASTEGAGRETQYF. CDR3 DNA sequence: TGTGCCAGCACAGAGGGCGCGGGCCGTGAGACCCAGTACTTC.

This clone was detected only once. The genes are TRBV4-2 and TRBJ2-5, with 10 positions matching TRBD2. Trimming took 1 base from V and 4 from J; bases not matched to a gene: 6. This CDR3 has 16 amino acids. Germline V gene data show CDR1 as LGHNA and CDR2 as YNFKEQ. CDR3 region: CASSQGLAGDSETQYF. CDR3 bases: TGTGCCAGCAGCCAAGGGCTAGCGGGAGATTCAGAGACCCAGTACTTC.

A single count supports this clone. The V gene is TRBV29-1, the J gene TRBJ1-2; D gene ambiguous. With 6 bases removed from V and 4 bases from J, the gap between germline ends came to 6 bases. This CDR3 has 10 residues. Germline CDR1 and CDR2: SQVTM and ANQGSEA. This CDR3 is CSVDIYGYTF. CDR3 DNA: TGCAGCGTCGACATCTATGGCTACACCTTC.

The CDR3 region has the DNA TGTGCCGCAAAGAGGGGCGAAAACACTGAAGCTTTCTTT. It is translated as CAAKRGENTEAFF. The chain links TRBV19 to TRBJ1-1, with D perhaps matching TRBD1 (5 bases). Germline V gene lookup returns CDR1 LNHDA and CDR2 SQIVND (reference sequence). V lost 11 bases to trimming and J lost 2 bases, with 15 bases between them. There are 13 residues in the CDR3.

The J gene is TRBJ1-1, the V gene TRBV3-1 (or the pseudogene TRBV3-2); D call uncertain. The V end lost 4 bases, the J end lost 0 bases, and 6 bases lay between the germline ends. From germline, CDR1 is LGHDT and CDR2 YNNKEL (reference sequence). CDR3 length: 13 residues. Here the CDR3 reads CASSPSVNTEAFF. In nucleotides, the CDR3 is TGTGCCAGCAGCCCCTCGGTGAACACTGAAGCTTTCTTT.

The rearrangement joins TRBV3-1 (or the pseudogene TRBV3-2) to TRBJ2-6, with 10 bases identical to TRBD1. Trimming took 3 bases from V and 0 from J; bases not matched to a gene: 8. Germline assignment: CDR1 LGHDT and CDR2 YNNKEL (reference sequence). The CDR3 is 19 residues long. The CDR3 region is CASSQKAGQGFSGANVLTF. DNA of the CDR3: TGTGCCAGCAGCCAGAAAGCGGGACAGGGGTTCTCTGGGGCCAACGTCCTGACTTTC.

This sequence joins TRBV11-2 and TRBJ2-2; maybe TRBD1 (7 bases). This CDR3 spans 16 amino acids. CDR1 is SGHAT, CDR2 FQNNGV, per germline. V lost 5 bases and J 5 bases, leaving 18 bases between the germline ends. The CDR3, as DNA: TGTGCCAGCAGCCCGAGACAGGGTGGAGGGACCGGGGAGCTGTTTTTT. Encoded protein: CASSPRQGGGTGELFF.

V and J are TRBV30 and TRBJ2-1; D remains unclear. This CDR3 spans 9 amino acids. Germline loops: CDR1 GTSNPN, CDR2 SVGIG (reference sequence). V was shortened by 4 bases and J by 5 bases, with 0 bases between the two germline ends. DNA of the CDR3: TGTGCCTGGAACAATGAGCAGTTCTTC. As protein: CAWNNEQFF.

This chain joins TRBV11-1 and TRBJ2-3; D uncertain. Germline V lookup: CDR1 SGHAT, CDR2 FQDESV (reference sequence). Trimming left V 3 bases short and J 4 bases short, with 2 bases between. The CDR3 extends over 11 amino acids. In DNA form, the CDR3 reads TGTGCCAGCAGCTTTGCAGATACGCAGTATTTT. This codes for CASSFADTQYF.

The rearrangement uses TRBV18 and TRBJ1-2, with D possibly matching TRBD1 (5 bases). The CDR3 is 15 residues long. Per the germline V gene, CDR1 is KGHSH and CDR2 is LQKENI. The V end lost 5 bases, the J end lost 4 bases, and 17 bases lay between the germline ends. CDR3 DNA: TGTGCCAGCTCAGATCAGCATCGGGGCGTCTATGGCTACACCTTC. Translation gives CASSDQHRGVYGYTF.

The chain employs TRBV5-8 and TRBJ2-7; D uncertain. CDR1 is SGHTS, CDR2 YDEGEE, per germline. This CDR3 region has 12 residues. Trimming stripped 4 bases from V and 2 bases from J, with 7 bases between. The CDR3 reads CASSGEAYEQYF. The CDR3 nucleotides are TGTGCCAGCAGCGGGGAAGCCTACGAGCAGTACTTC.

The V and J genes are TRBV30 and TRBJ2-7; tentative D call: TRBD1 (6 bases). This CDR3 has 11 residues. CDR1 is GTSNPN and CDR2 is SVGIG in the germline V gene (reference sequence). The V and J ends lost 4 bases and 3 bases respectively, with 7 bases between them. CDR3 sequence: CAWKQGYEQYF. CDR3 DNA sequence: TGTGCCTGGAAACAGGGCTACGAGCAGTACTTC.

The chain recombines TRBV19 with TRBJ2-1; D not resolved. This CDR3 spans 14 amino acids. Trimming cost V 3 bases and J 6 bases, with 12 bases left between them. Looked up from germline, CDR1 is LNHDA and CDR2 is SQIVND (reference sequence). For the CDR3, the DNA is TGTGCCAGTAGTATTCGGGCCGAATCCAATGAGCAGTTCTTC. Protein sequence: CASSIRAESNEQFF.

The CDR3 coding sequence is TGCGCCAGCAGCTTGGCCCCAATCCAAGAGACCCAGTACTTC. This translates into CASSLAPIQETQYF. The V gene is TRBV5-1, the J gene TRBJ2-5, with D unclear. The CDR3 consists of 14 residues. Germline assignment: CDR1 SGHRS and CDR2 YFSETQ. Between the trimmed V and J ends, which lost 0 bases and 1 base, there was a span of 7 bases.

This clone was seen once. The junction shows a germline mismatch at one end, possibly a read error. This chain joins TRBV9 and TRBJ2-1; 9 bases line up with TRBD1. The CDR3 sequence is 13 residues long. Germline values: CDR1 SGDLS, CDR2 YYNGEE. CDR3 coding DNA: TGTGCCGGCAGCGGGGACAGGGTTCATGAGCAGTTCTTC. Protein product: CAGSGDRVHEQFF.

V and J are TRBV24-1 and TRBJ2-1, with a weak D call TRBD1 (6 bases). V lost 1 base, J lost 4 bases, and 22 bases lay in between. CDR1 is KGHDR, CDR2 SFDVKD, per germline. The CDR3 has 19 residues. The CDR3 here is CATSDLDTRPGELYNEQFF. The CDR3 nucleotides read TGTGCCACCAGTGATTTAGATACCAGGCCAGGGGAATTATACAATGAGCAGTTCTTC.

The chain combines TRBV7-5 with TRBJ2-3; no DNA check was done on the table's D call, TRBD2. TRBV7-5 is designated a pseudogene. The CDR3 extends over 17 amino acids. The CDR3 region is CVRSLHARSSGSDTQYF. CDR3 coding DNA: TGTGTCAGAAGCTTACACGCGCGGTCTAGCGGCTCAGATACGCAGTATTTT.

The rearrangement joins TRBV5-1 to TRBJ2-1; 8 bases map to TRBD2. The CDR3 consists of 15 residues. V lost 2 bases to trimming and J lost 7 bases; unmatched junction nucleotides: 8. Germline CDR1 is SGHRS and CDR2 is YFSETQ. In DNA form, the CDR3 reads TGCGCCAGCAGCTTCGAGCGGGAGAGTCGGAATGAGCAGTTCTTC. It codes for CASSFERESRNEQFF.